This T cell receptor (beta chain) was sequenced in a study of Graves' ophthalmopathy and Graves' hyperthyroidism. In the study overall: By definition, stable hyperthyroidism involved no ophthalmopathy within 18 months of follow-up. Study findings and constraints: Using a 13-signature model, the authors split ophthalmopathy from stable hyperthyroidism, with just under 90% sensitivity and approximately 78% specificity. Blood also contained most of the expanded thyroid clonotypes above 0.001 frequency.

Turning to this clonotype: Its antigen is undetermined.

Amplified TCR beta CDR3 regions were obtained using RNA transcripts as template. The library came from an HTBI-primed first-round RT-PCR and a second-round multiplex PCR. MiXCR was run by TCRdb on the multiplex PCR reads, yielding one entry per CDR3 protein. The sample has around 1.1 million distinct CDR3 sequences; less than 45% are singletons. Sequencing was performed on peripheral blood or thyroid tissue (not recorded which). The sequence was obtained from an adult man with Graves' hyperthyroidism.

In nucleotides, the CDR3 is TGTGCCAGCAGCTCAGCTAGCGGGAGGGCCTCCTACGAGCAGTACTTC. As protein: CASSSASGRASYEQYF. V is TRBV7-9 and J is TRBJ2-7, with 12 bases identical to TRBD2. V trimming: 4 bases; J trimming: 0 bases; junction bases outside the gene matches: 4. The germline V gene encodes CDR1 SEHNR and CDR2 FQNEAQ (reference sequence). The CDR3 sequence is 16 residues long.